The rows below give T cell receptor beta chains drawn from one sample of a study of shared clonotypes between healthy human individuals. The assay was immunoSEQ multiplex PCR, and TCRdb's table has in-frame clones only and misses some. The sample records about 680,000 clones, about 90% being singletons. The specimen was naive CD8+ T cells sorted from blood. The receptors were sampled from a man aged 25-45 years in good health. Both conserved end residues are part of each CDR3. The D gene is left open where the match is weak. Size is omitted from some rows. Given values are once, few, many or a class for expanded clones.

D: -; length: 15; size: -; V: TRBV27; J: TRBJ2-7; CDR3: CASSSKGGGAYEQYF; DNA: TGTGCCAGCAGTTCCAAGGGGGGAGGGGCGTACGAGCAGTACTTC
D: -; length: 14; size: -; V: TRBV27; J: TRBJ2-2; CDR3: CASSMGVPTGELFF; DNA: TGTGCCAGCAGTATGGGAGTACCCACCGGGGAGCTGTTTTTT
D: -; length: 16; size: -; V: TRBV4-1; J: TRBJ2-3; CDR3: CASSLNGLSSTDTQYF; DNA: TGCGCCAGCAGCCTAAACGGGCTTTCTAGCACAGATACGCAGTATTTT
D: -; length: 16; size: -; V: TRBV21-1; J: TRBJ2-1; CDR3: CASSPDLGSSYNEQFF; DNA: TGTGCCAGCAGCCCTGATTTGGGGAGCTCCTACAATGAGCAGTTCTTC
D: TRBD2; length: 17; size: -; V: TRBV4-3; J: TRBJ2-1; CDR3: CASSSKGSGSSYNEQFF; DNA: TGCGCCAGCAGCAGCAAGGGTAGCGGGAGCTCCTACAATGAGCAGTTCTTC
D: -; length: 14; size: -; V: TRBV4-1; J: TRBJ2-7; CDR3: CASSQFQGSYEQYF; DNA: TGCGCCAGCAGCCAATTCCAGGGGTCCTACGAGCAGTACTTC
D: -; length: 18; size: -; V: TRBV27; J: TRBJ1-2; CDR3: CASSLSKQGPPLWDGYTF; DNA: TGTGCCAGCAGTTTATCTAAGCAGGGGCCGCCCTTGTGGGATGGCTACACCTTC
D: -; length: 13; size: -; V: TRBV4-1; J: TRBJ1-1; CDR3: CASSSRRNTEAFF; DNA: TGCGCCAGCAGCAGCCGCAGGAACACTGAAGCTTTCTTT
D: -; length: 13; size: -; V: TRBV14; J: TRBJ2-1; CDR3: CASSPDEYNEQFF; DNA: TGTGCCAGCAGCCCTGATGAATACAATGAGCAGTTCTTC
D: TRBD2; length: 17; size: -; V: TRBV9; J: TRBJ2-2; CDR3: CASSVEASGRITGELFF; DNA: TGTGCCAGCAGCGTAGAGGCTAGCGGGAGAATCACCGGGGAGCTGTTTTTT
D: -; length: 15; size: -; V: TRBV5-1; J: TRBJ2-1; CDR3: CASSPQWTMYNEQFF; DNA: TGCGCCAGCAGCCCCCAGTGGACGATGTACAATGAGCAGTTCTTC
D: -; length: 13; size: -; V: TRBV5-5; J: TRBJ1-3; CDR3: CASSPWTGNTIYF; DNA: TGTGCCAGCAGTCCATGGACTGGAAACACCATATATTTT
D: -; length: 14; size: many; V: TRBV6-4; J: TRBJ2-2; CDR3: CASSDGANTGELFF; DNA: TGTGCCAGCAGTGACGGGGCGAACACCGGGGAGCTGTTTTTT
D: -; length: 11; size: once; V: TRBV6-5; J: TRBJ2-2; CDR3: CASRTTGELFF; DNA: TGTGCCAGCAGAACCACCGGGGAGCTGTTTTTT
D: -; length: 15; size: -; V: TRBV28; J: TRBJ1-4; CDR3: CASSWARTTNEKLFF; DNA: TGTGCCAGCAGTTGGGCAAGGACAACTAATGAAAAACTGTTTTTT
D: -; length: 13; size: -; V: TRBV7-9; J: TRBJ1-5; CDR3: CASSPNGDQPQHF; DNA: TGTGCCAGCAGCCCAAACGGGGATCAGCCCCAGCATTTT
D: -; length: 15; size: -; V: TRBV27; J: TRBJ2-2; CDR3: CASARGMGGAGELFF; DNA: TGTGCCAGCGCAAGGGGGATGGGCGGCGCCGGGGAGCTGTTTTTT
D: TRBD1; length: 14; size: -; V: TRBV27; J: TRBJ1-5; CDR3: CASGHRGGNQPQHF; DNA: TGTGCCAGCGGACACAGGGGAGGCAATCAGCCCCAGCATTTT
D: -; length: 15; size: -; V: TRBV7-9; J: TRBJ1-3; CDR3: CASGPGRNSGNTIYF; DNA: TGTGCCAGCGGCCCGGGACGTAACTCTGGAAACACCATATATTTT
D: TRBD2; length: 15; size: -; V: TRBV29-1; J: TRBJ2-7; CDR3: CSVQSAFSGSDEQYF; DNA: TGCAGCGTTCAATCCGCCTTTAGCGGGAGCGACGAGCAGTACTTC
D: TRBD1; length: 19; size: -; V: TRBV4-2; J: TRBJ2-5; CDR3: CASSQGGGTGTPIQETQYF; DNA: TGTGCCAGCAGCCAAGGGGGGGGGACAGGGACTCCCATTCAAGAGACCCAGTACTTC
D: -; length: 14; size: -; V: TRBV4-1; J: TRBJ1-5; CDR3: CASSQVLSNQPQHF; DNA: TGCGCCAGCAGCCAAGTCCTGTCCAATCAGCCCCAGCATTTT